This T cell receptor (beta chain) is from a study of breast tumors, draining lymph nodes, adjacent tissues. Notes on the study in general: Data fit most tumor T cells coming from lymph node, expanding in tumor. Tumors had less TCR diversity than lymph nodes, more than nontumor tissue. The lymph node origin of tumor T cells was framed as consistent with a hypothesis, not demonstrated.

As regards this clonotype: Its specificity is unknown.

The ends were cut back, 5 bases at V and 1 base at J, with 11 bases in the middle. Germline CDR1 SGHAT, CDR2 FQDESV (reference sequence). This CDR3 has 14 amino acids. The lymph nodes were axillary draining lymph nodes from breast cancer patients. Using its own MiXCR run on the multiplex PCR reads, TCRdb lists one record per CDR3 protein. The table has 150,000 to 200,000 distinct CDR3 sequences, 31% seen once. This clonotype originated in a female donor with breast cancer. Some clones in this sample may be carry-over from other donors' samples. The rearrangement links TRBV11-1 to TRBJ1-1; the D gene is possibly TRBD1 (6 bases). Sequencing was performed on axillary lymph node tissue. The CDR3 coding sequence is TGTGCCAGCAGCCCTTGGACAGAGAACACTGAAGCTTTCTTT. This codes for CASSPWTENTEAFF.